Here is one T cell receptor (beta chain) with its context. Its specificity is unknown. This sample stems from a study of OX40 agonist ivuxolimab in advanced cancers. Here immunoSEQ multiplex PCR was the method, and the copy in TCRdb shows in-frame clones only, minus some. This sample has 65,000 to 80,000 clones, with roughly 84% found just once. General study findings and limits: The CD4+ and CD8+ T cells in the blood had expanded clonally by week 6 at 0.1 to 3.0 mg/kg.

Autoimmune disease history or systemic immunosuppression disqualified patients. The sequence was collected from an adult with an advanced solid tumor such as melanoma, head and neck, liver or kidney cancer. The material sequenced was CD4+ or CD8+ T cells sorted from blood, taken in a trial of the OX40 agonist ivuxolimab.

CDR3 protein: CASSRDRVLYEQYF. In DNA form, the CDR3 reads TGCGCCAGCAGCCGAGACAGGGTACTCTACGAGCAGTACTTC. The V gene is TRBV5-1, the J gene TRBJ2-7; 7 bases line up with TRBD1. After removal of 4 bases from V and 3 bases from J, the junction contained 7 bases not matched to a gene. Germline CDR1 SGHRS, CDR2 YFSETQ. This CDR3 has 14 residues.